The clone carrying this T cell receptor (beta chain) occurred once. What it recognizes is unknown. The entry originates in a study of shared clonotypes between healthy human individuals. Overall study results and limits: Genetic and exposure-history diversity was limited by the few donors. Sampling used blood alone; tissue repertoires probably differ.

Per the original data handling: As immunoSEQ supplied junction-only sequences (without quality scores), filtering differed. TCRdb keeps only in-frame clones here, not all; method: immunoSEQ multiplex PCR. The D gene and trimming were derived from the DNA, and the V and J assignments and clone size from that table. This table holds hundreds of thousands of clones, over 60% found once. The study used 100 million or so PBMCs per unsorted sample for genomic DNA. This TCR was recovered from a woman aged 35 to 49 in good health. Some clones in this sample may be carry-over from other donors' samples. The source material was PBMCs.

The CDR3 loop reads CASSRDFSYNEQFF. CDR3 coding DNA: TGTGCCAGCAGCCGGGACTTCTCCTACAATGAGCAGTTCTTC. The chain recombines TRBV14 with TRBJ2-1, with D possibly matching TRBD2 (6 bases). V was shortened by 4 bases and J by 0 bases, with 7 bases between the two germline ends. The V gene's germline CDR1 is SGHDN and CDR2 FVKESK. The CDR3 is 14 amino acids.